This passage covers 27 T cell receptor beta chains from one sample sequenced in a study of blood T cell repertoires in COVID-19. Method: immunoSEQ multiplex PCR; TCRdb's copy keeps in-frame clones and lacks some. The data hold about 240,000 clones, with roughly four fifths observed a single time. Sequencing was done on a sample of peripheral blood. These receptors all come from a woman older than 75 with COVID-19, enrolled during active disease.

V usage is TRBV14 and J usage is TRBJ2-7; D is unresolved. Germline V gene data show CDR1 as SGHDN and CDR2 as FVKESK. The CDR3 has 13 residues. V was trimmed by 0 bases and J by 3 bases, leaving 6 bases between them. The CDR3 region has the DNA TGTGCCAGCAGCCAAGATGTGTACTACGAGCAGTACTTC. The encoded protein is CASSQDVYYEQYF.

This clone has a handful of counts. The chain uses TRBV7-3 and TRBJ2-2; D unclear. Trimming removed 4 bases at V and 4 bases at J, with 7 bases between. The CDR3 length is 13 residues. CDR1 and CDR2 (germline): SGHTA, FQGTGA. CDR3 sequence reads: CASSSKSTGELFF. CDR3 sequence (DNA): TGTGCCAGCAGCTCCAAGAGCACCGGGGAGCTGTTTTTT.

The J gene is TRBJ2-5, the V gene TRBV5-5; TRBD1 might be the D (5 bases). Germline V gives CDR1 SGHKS, CDR2 YYEKEE (reference sequence). V was pared by 2 bases and J by 2 bases, with 7 bases between. This CDR3 is 13 amino acids long. The DNA of the CDR3 is TGTGCCAGCAGCTTCAGGGTACAAGAGACCCAGTACTTC. It translates to CASSFRVQETQYF.

A few counts support this clone. The chain uses TRBV3-1 (or the pseudogene TRBV3-2) and TRBJ2-3; D gene unclear. V gave up 2 bases and J gave up 0 bases, with 12 bases separating them. There are 16 residues in the CDR3. Germline lookup yields CDR1 LGHDT and CDR2 YNNKEL (reference sequence). The CDR3 loop is CASSQRIEPSTDTQYF. The CDR3 DNA is TGTGCCAGCAGCCAACGCATAGAACCTAGCACAGATACGCAGTATTTT.

The chain joins TRBV6-5 to TRBJ1-2; tentative D call: TRBD1 (5 bases). The germline CDR1 and CDR2 sequences are MNHEY and SVGAGI. The CDR3 contains 13 residues. V was cut by 6 bases and J by 4 bases, with 12 bases left in between. The CDR3 loop is CASREGRSYGYTF. The CDR3 DNA sequence: TGTGCCAGCAGGGAGGGGAGGAGCTATGGCTACACCTTC.

This chain uses TRBV6-6 with TRBJ1-4; D is perhaps TRBD1 (6 bases). Germline-derived CDR1 and CDR2 are MNHNY and SVGAGI (reference sequence). The CDR3 spans 13 residues. Trimming pared 9 bases from V and 11 bases from J, leaving 19 bases between. DNA for the CDR3: TGTGCCAGTACCGGACAGTTTAATGGGAAACTGTTTTTT. Protein sequence: CASTGQFNGKLFF.

The chain joins TRBV9 to TRBJ1-3; 8 positions agree with TRBD1. Germline V gives CDR1 SGDLS, CDR2 YYNGEE. Trimming removed 0 bases from V and 2 bases from J; junction bases left unmatched: 7. The CDR3 spans 17 residues. The CDR3 spells CASSVGGGDRTGNTIYF. In DNA, the CDR3 is TGTGCCAGCAGCGTAGGCGGGGGGGACAGGACTGGAAACACCATATATTTT.

This sequence joins TRBV2 and TRBJ2-7; 8 nucleotides match TRBD1. CDR1 is SNHLY, CDR2 FYNNEI, per germline. V lost 7 bases, J lost 2 bases, and 4 bases stayed unmatched. The CDR3 extends over 13 amino acids. CDR3 in amino acids: CASMSDRAYEQYF. The CDR3 DNA is TGTGCCAGCATGTCGGACAGGGCCTACGAGCAGTACTTC.

V gene TRBV21-1 combines with J gene TRBJ2-7; TRBD2, the table's D call, was not compared with the DNA. TRBV21-1 is assigned pseudogene status. The CDR3 totals 17 residues. In DNA form, the CDR3 reads TGTGCCAGCAGCAAAGCACCATATCGGCGGGAGAGTTACGAGCAGTACTTC. This encodes CASSKAPYRRESYEQYF.

The chain has TRBV28 and TRBJ1-5; D possibly corresponds to TRBD1 (6 bases). The CDR3 runs 15 residues. Trimming took 4 bases from V and 0 from J, leaving 10 bases between them. Germline V gives CDR1 MDHEN, CDR2 SYDVKM. The DNA for the CDR3 is TGTGCCAGCAGTTCCCAGGGGCCTAGCAATCAGCCCCAGCATTTT. Translated: CASSSQGPSNQPQHF.

The CDR3 DNA reads as TGTGCCAGCAGTCCCGTCGAGCGGATAGACAATGAGCAGTTCTTC. It yields the protein CASSPVERIDNEQFF. V gene TRBV6-2 or TRBV6-3 combines with J gene TRBJ2-1; TRBD2 might be the D (5 bases). This CDR3 contains 15 residues. Trimming removed 5 bases at V and 5 bases at J, with 16 bases between. Per germline, CDR1 MNHEY and CDR2 SVGEGT.

This chain connects TRBV3-1 (or the pseudogene TRBV3-2) to TRBJ2-5; D unresolved. From germline, CDR1 is LGHDT and CDR2 YNNKEL (reference sequence). The CDR3 is 11 amino acids. Trimming left V 4 bases short and J 5 bases short, with 5 bases between. CDR3 sequence reads: CASSLEETQYF. CDR3 nucleotide sequence: TGTGCCAGCAGCCTTGAGGAGACCCAGTACTTC.

V and J are TRBV27 and TRBJ2-7; 9 bases are a match to TRBD1. Trimming removed 0 bases from V and 4 bases from J; junction bases left unmatched: 4. The CDR3 runs to 15 residues. Germline-derived CDR1 and CDR2 are MNHEY and SMNVEV (reference sequence). The CDR3 nucleotides are TGTGCCAGCAGTTTATCGCGGACAGGGGCGTACGAGCAGTACTTC. It specifies CASSLSRTGAYEQYF.

The V gene is TRBV3-1 (or the pseudogene TRBV3-2), the J gene TRBJ1-5; weak D call: TRBD1 (6 bases). The V end was cut by 4 bases, the J end by 3 bases, with 13 bases between. Germline CDR1 and CDR2: LGHDT and YNNKEL (reference sequence). The CDR3 loop spans 15 amino acids. The CDR3 sequence is CASSPETGSNQPQHF. CDR3 nucleotide sequence: TGTGCCAGCAGCCCGGAGACAGGATCCAATCAGCCCCAGCATTTT.

The chain couples TRBV7-2 to TRBJ2-5; TRBD1 matches at 7 bases. After removal of 5 bases from V and 4 bases from J, the junction contained 10 bases not matched to a gene. Germline assignment: CDR1 SGHTA and CDR2 FQGNSA. This CDR3 region has 15 residues. This CDR3 is CASSPMTGLAETQYF. CDR3 nucleotides: TGTGCCAGCAGCCCTATGACAGGGTTGGCAGAGACCCAGTACTTC.

J is TRBJ1-5 and V is TRBV5-8, with D maybe TRBD1 (6 bases). Germline V gene lookup returns CDR1 SGHTS and CDR2 YDEGEE. CDR3 size: 15 residues. V gave up 3 bases and J gave up 3 bases, with 13 bases separating them. The CDR3 DNA reads as TGTGCCAGCAGCTCTTCTTACAGGGCCAATCAGCCCCAGCATTTT. This translates into CASSSSYRANQPQHF.

The genes are TRBV10-2 and TRBJ1-2; 7 nucleotides agree with TRBD1. Germline loops: CDR1 WSHSY, CDR2 SAAADI. The CDR3 consists of 14 residues. The J segment lost 4 bases and the V segment lost 6 bases, leaving 8 bases of the junction unmatched. CDR3 in amino acids: CASRDPGQLYGYTF. CDR3 DNA: TGCGCCAGCAGGGACCCGGGACAGCTCTATGGCTACACCTTC.

A single count supports this clone. DNA for the CDR3: TGTGCCAGCAGTGGACAGGGATGGGAGCAGTACTTC. Residues: CASSGQGWEQYF. This chain connects TRBV25-1 to TRBJ2-7; 7 bases align to TRBD1. The V gene end was trimmed by 4 bases and the J gene end by 7 bases; junction bases not matched to a gene: 4. CDR3 length: 12 amino acids. Per germline, CDR1 MGHDK and CDR2 SYGVNS.

The rearrangement uses TRBV5-4 and TRBJ2-1, with TRBD1 identical over 9 bases. Trimming cost V 4 bases and J 1 base; bases outside gene matches: 12. The CDR3 contains 18 residues. The germline V gene encodes CDR1 SGHNT and CDR2 YYREEE (reference sequence). The CDR3 DNA sequence: TGTGCCAGCAGCAAGGGACAGGGCAGGAGCTTGTCCTACAATGAGCAGTTCTTC. This encodes CASSKGQGRSLSYNEQFF.

CDR3 sequence reads: CASSLWTLEGETQYF. As DNA, the CDR3 is TGTGCCAGCAGTCTCTGGACCCTGGAGGGAGAGACCCAGTACTTC. This sequence joins TRBV28 and TRBJ2-5, with D perhaps TRBD2 (6 bases). Germline-derived CDR1 and CDR2 are MDHEN and SYDVKM. V lost 5 bases and J lost 4, with 17 bases in between. The CDR3 sequence is 15 residues long.

The chain uses TRBV9 and TRBJ2-2, with 12 bases matching TRBD2. Trimming took 6 bases from V and 2 from J; bases not matched to a gene: 5. This CDR3 comprises 16 residues. From germline, CDR1 is SGDLS and CDR2 YYNGEE. DNA of the CDR3: TGTGCCAGCACACCGGGACTAGCGGGTAACACCGGGGAGCTGTTTTTT. Protein: CASTPGLAGNTGELFF.

The chain is built from TRBV2 and TRBJ1-2, with 7 bases fitting TRBD1. The CDR3 has 14 residues. The V segment lost 6 bases and the J segment 7 bases; nucleotides outside the gene matches: 11. Germline V gives CDR1 SNHLY, CDR2 FYNNEI. CDR3 loop: CASRATGVGGGYTF. For the CDR3, the DNA is TGTGCCAGCAGGGCTACAGGGGTCGGGGGTGGCTACACCTTC. The entire variable domain, with the rest obtained from reference TRBV2 and TRBJ1-2, is as follows: EPEVTQTPSHQVTQMGQEVILRCVPISNHLYFYWYRQILGQKVEFLVSFYNNEISEKSEIFDDQFSVERPDGSNFTLKIRSTKLEDSAMYFCASRATGVGGGYTFGSGTRLTVV.

This chain connects TRBV7-9 to TRBJ1-3, with D perhaps TRBD1 (6 bases). The V and J ends lost 6 bases and 4 bases respectively, with 10 bases between them. Per the germline V gene, CDR1 is SEHNR and CDR2 is FQNEAQ (reference sequence). The CDR3 runs 13 residues. The CDR3 DNA sequence: TGTGCCAGCAGGGTTGGGACAGGAAACACCATATATTTT. As protein: CASRVGTGNTIYF.

The genes are TRBV28 and TRBJ1-6; D gene unclear. CDR3 length equals 16 residues. The V end lost 1 base, the J end lost 3 bases, and 10 bases lay between the germline ends. CDR1 is MDHEN, CDR2 SYDVKM, per germline. CDR3 DNA sequence: TGTGCCAGCAGTTTATTGGTAGTCGGCTATAATTCACCCCTCCACTTT. Residues: CASSLLVVGYNSPLHF.

In nucleotides, the CDR3 is TGTGCCAGCAGCCCTTACCGGGACAGAAGCCAGCCCCAGCATTTT. Amino acids: CASSPYRDRSQPQHF. V and J are TRBV27 and TRBJ1-5, with 7 bases lining up with TRBD1. The CDR3 covers 15 residues. Germline CDR1 and CDR2: MNHEY and SMNVEV (reference sequence). The V gene end was trimmed by 6 bases and the J gene end by 7 bases; junction bases not matched to a gene: 12.

V and J are TRBV3-1 (or the pseudogene TRBV3-2) and TRBJ2-5, with 7 bases fitting TRBD1. The CDR3 loop spans 17 amino acids. In germline, CDR1 is LGHDT, CDR2 YNNKEL (reference sequence). The trim removed 2 bases at V and 1 base at J, leaving 10 bases unmatched. The CDR3 reads CASSQWGVTGRQETQYF. CDR3 nucleotides: TGTGCCAGCAGCCAATGGGGTGTGACAGGGCGCCAAGAGACCCAGTACTTC.

This chain links TRBV6-2 or TRBV6-3 with TRBJ1-5, with 7 bases matching TRBD1. The CDR3 extends over 15 amino acids. Germline CDR1 and CDR2: MNHEY and SVGEGT. J lost 0 bases, V lost 7 bases, and 6 bases had no gene match. The CDR3 protein is CASTPGGDSNQPQHF. The CDR3 bases are TGTGCCAGCACCCCAGGGGGGGATAGCAATCAGCCCCAGCATTTT.